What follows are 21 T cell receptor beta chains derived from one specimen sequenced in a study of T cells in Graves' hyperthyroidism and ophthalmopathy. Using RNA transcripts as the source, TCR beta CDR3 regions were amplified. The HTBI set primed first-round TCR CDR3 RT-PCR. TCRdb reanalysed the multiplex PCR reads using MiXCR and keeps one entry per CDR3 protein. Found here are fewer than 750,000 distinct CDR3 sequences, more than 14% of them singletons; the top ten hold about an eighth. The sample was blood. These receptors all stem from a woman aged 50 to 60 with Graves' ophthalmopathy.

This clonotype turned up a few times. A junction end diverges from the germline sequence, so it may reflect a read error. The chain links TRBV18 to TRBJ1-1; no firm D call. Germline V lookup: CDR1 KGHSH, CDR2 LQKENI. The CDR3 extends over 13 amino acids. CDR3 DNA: TGTGCCGGCTCACCACTAGAAAAAAGTCCAGCTTTCTTT. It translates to CAGSPLEKSPAFF.

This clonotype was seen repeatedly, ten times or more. The CDR3 DNA reads TGTGCCAGCAGCTCCAAGCGGGAGGTCTCCCTAGAGCAGTACTTC. This gives the protein CASSSKREVSLEQYF. The rearrangement uses TRBV11-2 and TRBJ2-7; 9 bases map to TRBD2. Germline values: CDR1 SGHAT, CDR2 FQNNGV. The length of the CDR3 is 15 residues. Unmatched junction bases numbered 11, after V lost 4 bases and J lost 7 bases.

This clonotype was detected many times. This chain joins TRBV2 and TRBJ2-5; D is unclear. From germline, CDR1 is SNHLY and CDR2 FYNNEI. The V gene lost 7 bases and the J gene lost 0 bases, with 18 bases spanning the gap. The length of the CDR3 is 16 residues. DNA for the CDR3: TGTGCCAGCACTCACAGTACGATCACGTACCAAGAGACCCAGTACTTC. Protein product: CASTHSTITYQETQYF.

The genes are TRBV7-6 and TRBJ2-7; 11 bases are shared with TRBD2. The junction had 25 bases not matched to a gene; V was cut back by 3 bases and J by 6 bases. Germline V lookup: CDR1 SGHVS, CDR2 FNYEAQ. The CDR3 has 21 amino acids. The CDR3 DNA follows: TGTGCCAGCAGCTTTGAGGACGGGTTTGGGGGAACTAGCGGGAGTATTGTCGAGCAGTACTTC. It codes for CASSFEDGFGGTSGSIVEQYF.

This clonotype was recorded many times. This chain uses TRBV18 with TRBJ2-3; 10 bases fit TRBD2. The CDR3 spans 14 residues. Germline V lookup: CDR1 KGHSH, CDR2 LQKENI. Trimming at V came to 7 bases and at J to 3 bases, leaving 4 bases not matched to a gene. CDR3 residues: CASWGLASTDTQYF. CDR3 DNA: TGTGCCAGCTGGGGACTAGCGTCGACAGATACGCAGTATTTT.

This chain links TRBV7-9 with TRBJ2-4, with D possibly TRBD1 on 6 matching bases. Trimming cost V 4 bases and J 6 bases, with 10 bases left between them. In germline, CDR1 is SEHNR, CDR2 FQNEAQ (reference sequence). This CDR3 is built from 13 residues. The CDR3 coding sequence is TGTGCCAGCAGCTACAGGGTGGGAAACATTCAGTACTTC. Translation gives CASSYRVGNIQYF.

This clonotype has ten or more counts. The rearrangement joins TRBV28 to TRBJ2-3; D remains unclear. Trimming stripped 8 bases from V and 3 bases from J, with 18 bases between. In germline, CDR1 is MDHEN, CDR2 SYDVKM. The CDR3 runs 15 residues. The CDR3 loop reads CASHTGGSGTDTQYF. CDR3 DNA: TGTGCCAGCCATACGGGCGGCTCTGGAACAGATACGCAGTATTTT.

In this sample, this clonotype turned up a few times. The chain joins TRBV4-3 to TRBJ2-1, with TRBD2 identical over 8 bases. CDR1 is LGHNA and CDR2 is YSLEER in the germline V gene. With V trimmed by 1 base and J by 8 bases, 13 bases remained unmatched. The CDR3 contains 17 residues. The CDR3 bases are TGCGCCAGCAGCCAAGGGCAAACGGGAGGGCCTGGGGATGAGCAGTTCTTC. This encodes CASSQGQTGGPGDEQFF.

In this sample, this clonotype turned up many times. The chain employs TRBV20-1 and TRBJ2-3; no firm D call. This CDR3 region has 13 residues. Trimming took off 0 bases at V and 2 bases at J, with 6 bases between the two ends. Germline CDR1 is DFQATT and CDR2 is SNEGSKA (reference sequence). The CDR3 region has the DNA TGCAGTGCTAGAGATGTGTCCACAGATACGCAGTATTTT. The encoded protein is CSARDVSTDTQYF.

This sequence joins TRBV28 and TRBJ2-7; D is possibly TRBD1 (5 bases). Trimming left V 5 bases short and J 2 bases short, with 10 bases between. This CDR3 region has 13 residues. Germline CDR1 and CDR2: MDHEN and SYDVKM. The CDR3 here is CASSRGGPYEQYF. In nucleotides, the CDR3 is TGTGCCAGCAGTAGGGGCGGACCCTACGAGCAGTACTTC.

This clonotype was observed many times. CDR3 in amino acids: CSARVGGQSYEQYF. CDR3 bases: TGCAGTGCTAGAGTGGGGGGACAGTCCTACGAGCAGTACTTC. The V and J genes are TRBV20-1 and TRBJ2-7; perhaps TRBD1 as D (7 bases). The V end was cut by 1 base, the J end by 1 base, with 11 bases between. Germline CDR1 is DFQATT and CDR2 is SNEGSKA (reference sequence). The CDR3 spans 14 residues.

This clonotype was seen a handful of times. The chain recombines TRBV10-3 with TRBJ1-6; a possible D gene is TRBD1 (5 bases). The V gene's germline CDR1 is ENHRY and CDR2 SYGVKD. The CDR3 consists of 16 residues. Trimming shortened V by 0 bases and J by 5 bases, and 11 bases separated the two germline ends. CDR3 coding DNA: TGTGCCATCAGTGAGTCTAGGGGACGCGATAATTCACCCCTCCACTTT. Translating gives CAISESRGRDNSPLHF.

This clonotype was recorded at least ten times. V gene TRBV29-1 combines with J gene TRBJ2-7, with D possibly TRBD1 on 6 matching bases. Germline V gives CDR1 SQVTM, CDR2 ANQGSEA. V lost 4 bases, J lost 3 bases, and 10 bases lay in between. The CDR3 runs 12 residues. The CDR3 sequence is CSVVRQDYEQYF. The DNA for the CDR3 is TGCAGCGTTGTCCGACAGGACTACGAGCAGTACTTC.

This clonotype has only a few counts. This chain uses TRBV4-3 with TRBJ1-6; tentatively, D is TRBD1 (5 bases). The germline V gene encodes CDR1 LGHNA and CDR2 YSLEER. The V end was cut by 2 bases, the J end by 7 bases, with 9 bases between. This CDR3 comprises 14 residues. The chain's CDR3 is CASSQPGLNSPLHF. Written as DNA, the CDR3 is TGCGCCAGCAGCCAACCAGGGTTAAATTCACCCCTCCACTTT.

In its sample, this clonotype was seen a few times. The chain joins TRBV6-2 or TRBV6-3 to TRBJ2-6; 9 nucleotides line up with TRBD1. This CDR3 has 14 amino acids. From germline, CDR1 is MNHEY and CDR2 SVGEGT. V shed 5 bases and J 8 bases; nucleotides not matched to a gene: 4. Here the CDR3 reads CASSPGTGTNVLTF. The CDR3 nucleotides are TGTGCCAGCAGTCCTGGGACAGGGACCAACGTCCTGACTTTC.

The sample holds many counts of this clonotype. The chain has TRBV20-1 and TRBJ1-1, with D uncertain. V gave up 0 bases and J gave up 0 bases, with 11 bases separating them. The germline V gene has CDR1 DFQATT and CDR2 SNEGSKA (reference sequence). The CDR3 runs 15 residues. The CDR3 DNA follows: TGCAGTGCTAGAGATCGGGGTAACATGAACACTGAAGCTTTCTTT. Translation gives CSARDRGNMNTEAFF.

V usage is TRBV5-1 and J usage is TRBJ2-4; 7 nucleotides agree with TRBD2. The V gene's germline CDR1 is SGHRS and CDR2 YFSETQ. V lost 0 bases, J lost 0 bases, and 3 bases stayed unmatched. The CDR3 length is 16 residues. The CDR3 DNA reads TGCGCCAGCAGCTTGGATCTAGCGGTAGCCAAAAACATTCAGTACTTC. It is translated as CASSLDLAVAKNIQYF.

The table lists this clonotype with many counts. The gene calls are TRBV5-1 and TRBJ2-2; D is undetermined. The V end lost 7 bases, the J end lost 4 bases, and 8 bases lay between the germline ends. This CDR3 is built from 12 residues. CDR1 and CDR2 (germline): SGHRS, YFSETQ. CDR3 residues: CASGYGTGELFF. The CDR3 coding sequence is TGCGCCAGCGGCTATGGCACCGGGGAGCTGTTTTTT.

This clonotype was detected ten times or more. CDR3 sequence: CASSHSGTSGLNPYNEQFF. The CDR3 nucleotides are TGTGCCAGCAGCCACTCGGGGACTAGCGGGTTAAATCCCTACAATGAGCAGTTCTTC. This chain joins TRBV3-1 and TRBJ2-1, with 12 bases lining up with TRBD2. This CDR3 region has 19 residues. CDR1 LGHDT and CDR2 YNNKEL come from the germline V gene (reference sequence). After removal of 3 bases from V and 2 bases from J, the junction contained 11 bases not matched to a gene.

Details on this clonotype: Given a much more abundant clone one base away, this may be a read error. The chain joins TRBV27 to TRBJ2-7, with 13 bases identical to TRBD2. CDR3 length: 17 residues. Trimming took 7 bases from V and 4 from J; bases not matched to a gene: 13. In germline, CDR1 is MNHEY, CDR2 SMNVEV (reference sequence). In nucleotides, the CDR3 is TGTGCCAGCACAGGACTAGCGGGAGAGAACCCTATGTACGAGCAGTACTTC. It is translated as CASTGLAGENPMYEQYF.

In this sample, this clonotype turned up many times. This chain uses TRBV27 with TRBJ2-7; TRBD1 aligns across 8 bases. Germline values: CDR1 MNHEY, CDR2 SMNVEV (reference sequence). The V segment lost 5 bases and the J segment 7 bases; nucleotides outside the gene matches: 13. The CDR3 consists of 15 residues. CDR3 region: CASSLTGTGVWEQYF. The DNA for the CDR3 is TGTGCCAGCAGTCTAACCGGGACAGGTGTGTGGGAGCAGTACTTC.